What follows describes a single T cell receptor (beta chain). The sample belongs to a study of preoperative IRX-2 immunotherapy in early breast cancer. The CDR3 loop spans 13 amino acids. V was clipped by 6 bases and J by 7 bases; unmatched bases: 6. The germline V gene has CDR1 MNHGY and CDR2 SAAAGT. Repertoires were generated with immunoSEQ multiplex PCR, while TCRdb's copy carries only in-frame clones and drops some. The sample has roughly 6,000 clones; under 85% are singletons. The treatment: preoperative locoregional IRX-2 cytokine immunotherapy. Patients received preoperative, locoregional IRX-2 cytokine immunotherapy in a phase Ib study.

Material: tumor tissue, obtained before IRX-2 immunotherapy. V usage is TRBV6-8 and J usage is TRBJ1-2; 9 bases are shared with TRBD1. This receptor was obtained from a human donor with breast cancer. The CDR3 is CASRENRGPGYTF. The CDR3 DNA follows: TGTGCCAGCAGAGAAAACAGGGGGCCTGGCTACACCTTC.